The clone carrying this T cell receptor beta chain has a count of ten or more. No antigen is known for it. The data originate from a study of CD8+CD57+ T cells in acquired aplastic anemia. At the level of the study: Sorted CD4+ and CD8+ cells gave an average of roughly 3.2 ug of DNA. Notes on the study in general: Around 29 shared CD8+ CDR3s appeared highly expressed within patients' immunodominant clones. Between patients and controls, CD8+ Simpson's diversity did not vary significantly.

The germline gives CDR1 SGHTA, CDR2 FQGTGA. The V gene lost 7 bases and the J gene lost 0 bases, with 13 bases spanning the gap. This CDR3 comprises 15 residues. Whoever was chosen for sequencing had shown CD8+CD57+ cell expansion by flow cytometry. Diagnosis of severe acquired aplastic anemia applied to all patients. The template for TCR beta VDJ and CDR3 sequence profiling was genomic DNA. TCRdb recomputed calls from the reads with MiXCR, one row per CDR3 protein. The sample lists 200,000 or so distinct CDR3 sequences, around half occurring once. Sequenced input: sorted CD4+, CD8+, or CD8+CD57+ T cells (not recorded which) from PBMCs. The chain carries TRBV7-3 and TRBJ2-1, with D possibly being TRBD1 (6 bases). The receptor was derived from a human donor with aplastic anemia. The CDR3 DNA sequence: TGTGCCAGCACCTCAGGGGCCAGCTCCTACAATGAGCAGTTCTTC. Protein sequence: CASTSGASSYNEQFF.